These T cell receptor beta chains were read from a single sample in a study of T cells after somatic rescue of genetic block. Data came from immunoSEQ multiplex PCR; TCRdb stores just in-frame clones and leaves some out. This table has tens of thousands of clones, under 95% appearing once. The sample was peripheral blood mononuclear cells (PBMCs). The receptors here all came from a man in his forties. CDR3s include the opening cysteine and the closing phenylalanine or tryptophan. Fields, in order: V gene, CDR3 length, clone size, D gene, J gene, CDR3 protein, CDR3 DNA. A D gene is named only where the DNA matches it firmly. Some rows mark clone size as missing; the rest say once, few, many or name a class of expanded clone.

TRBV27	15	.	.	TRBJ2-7	CASSLSFELTYEQYF	TGTGCCAGCAGTTTATCGTTTGAGCTGACCTACGAGCAGTACTTC
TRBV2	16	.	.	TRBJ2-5	CASSEVGGGPGETQYF	TGTGCCAGCAGTGAAGTAGGGGGAGGGCCGGGAGAGACCCAGTACTTC
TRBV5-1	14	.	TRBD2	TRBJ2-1	CASRTSGGYNEQFF	TGCGCCAGCCGAACTAGCGGGGGGTACAATGAGCAGTTCTTC
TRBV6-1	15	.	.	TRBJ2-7	CAGGRDRQAIYEQYF	TGTGCCGGAGGGCGGGATCGACAGGCGATCTACGAGCAGTACTTC
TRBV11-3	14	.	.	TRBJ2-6	CASSGSAGANVLTF	TGTGCCAGCAGCGGGTCTGCTGGGGCCAACGTCCTGACTTTC
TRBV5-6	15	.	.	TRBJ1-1	CASSLWVAATGEAFF	TGTGCCAGCAGCTTGTGGGTTGCCGCGACAGGTGAAGCTTTCTTT
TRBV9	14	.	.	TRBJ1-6	CASSVGSSNSPLHF	TGTGCCAGCAGCGTAGGGTCCAGTAATTCACCCCTCCACTTT
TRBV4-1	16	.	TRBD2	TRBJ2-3	CASSSPSGKGTDTQYF	TGCGCCAGCAGCTCTCCTAGCGGGAAAGGCACAGATACGCAGTATTTT
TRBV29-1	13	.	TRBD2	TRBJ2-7	CSARTSGSYEQYF	TGCAGCGCACGGACTAGCGGGAGCTACGAGCAGTACTTC
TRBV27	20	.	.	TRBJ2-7	CASTSPARKDLKGRPYEQYF	TGTGCCAGCACCTCGCCGGCCCGGAAAGACCTCAAGGGCCGTCCCTACGAGCAGTACTTC
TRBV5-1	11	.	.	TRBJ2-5	CASSFQETQYF	TGCGCCAGCAGCTTTCAAGAGACCCAGTACTTC
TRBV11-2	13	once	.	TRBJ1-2	CASSSIGAGGYTF	TGTGCCAGCAGCTCGATAGGGGCAGGGGGCTACACCTTC
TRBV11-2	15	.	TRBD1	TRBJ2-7	CASSLVETGFYEQYF	TGTGCCAGCAGCTTAGTGGAGACAGGGTTCTACGAGCAGTACTTC
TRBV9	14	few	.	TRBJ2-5	CASSVGSGQETQYF	TGTGCCAGCAGCGTAGGGTCCGGACAAGAGACCCAGTACTTC
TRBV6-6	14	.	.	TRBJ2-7	CASSYGQGSYEQYF	TGTGCCAGCAGTTACGGGCAGGGATCTTACGAGCAGTACTTC
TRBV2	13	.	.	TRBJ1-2	CASSDHPTYGYTF	TGTGCCAGCAGTGATCATCCCACCTATGGCTACACCTTC
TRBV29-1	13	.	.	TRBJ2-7	CSVGSGRTYEQYF	TGCAGCGTTGGGTCAGGGAGGACCTACGAGCAGTACTTC
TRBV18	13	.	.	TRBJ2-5	CASSRRDTETQYF	TGTGCCAGCTCACGCCGGGACACAGAGACCCAGTACTTC
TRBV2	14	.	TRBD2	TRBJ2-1	CASAAGVGGNEQFF	TGTGCCAGCGCCGCGGGGGTAGGAGGGAATGAGCAGTTCTTC